The following is a T cell receptor (beta chain) sequence with its context. Its specificity is not known. These data are taken from a study of a mutant IDH1 vaccine in newly diagnosed glioma. Study details: Radiotherapy alone preceded vaccination by 4-6 weeks; alternatively, vaccination started with temozolomide cycles.

CDR3 size: 13 residues. Germline V gene lookup returns CDR1 GTSNPN and CDR2 SVGIG (reference sequence). V lost 1 base and J 2 bases, leaving 6 bases between the germline ends. Sequenced by immunoSEQ multiplex PCR; TCRdb stores in-frame clones only, minus some. The sample holds roughly 72,000 clones; roughly 90% are singletons and the top ten take 0.56%. Study results and caveats: Vaccination induced immune responses in about 93% of patients. Pseudoprogression appears to have had no connection to changes in top peripheral T cell clonotypes.

Time point reported: week 5, during vaccination. The study gave 300 ug of mutant IDH1 20-mer peptide per vaccine dose, with topical imiquimod. The V gene is TRBV30, the J gene TRBJ1-3; no reliable D call. The input for sequencing was PBMCs, taken from a glioma patient whose treatment included an IDH1 peptide vaccine. The source is a woman aged 45-59 years with glioma. CDR3 sequence reads: CAWSEGPGNTIYF. The CDR3 nucleotides read TGTGCCTGGAGTGAAGGACCTGGAAACACCATATATTTT.